The TCR beta chain under discussion was sequenced for a study of T cell responses to AZD1222 COVID-19 vaccine. Study-wide results and caveats: Seropositivity was recorded at baseline in only 6 or 7 AZD1222 recipients. The repertoires were collected only after the peak T cell response. The reported proportion of spike-specific TCRs targeting unmutated variant regions was nearly half.

Produced via immunoSEQ multiplex PCR; TCRdb's table is partial and in-frame only. The sample holds about 130,000 clones, about 93% seen once. The germline V gene has CDR1 LNHDA and CDR2 SQIVND (reference sequence). Trimming cost V 5 bases and J 3 bases; bases outside gene matches: 9. This CDR3 is 15 amino acids long. Concerning this clone: The antigen is undetermined.

The sample here was peripheral blood, taken 28 days after the second AZD1222 dose. This clonotype was sampled from an adult who received the AZD1222 COVID-19 vaccine. The chain is built from TRBV19 and TRBJ1-1; 7 bases line up with TRBD1. The CDR3 sequence is CASSGPAGGDTEAFF. The CDR3 region has the DNA TGTGCCAGTAGTGGTCCGGCAGGGGGTGACACTGAAGCTTTCTTT. Supplemented by reference TRBV19 and TRBJ1-1, the full variable domain reads DGGITQSPKYLFRKEGQNVTLSCEQNLNHDAMYWYRQDPGQGLRLIYYSQIVNDFQKGDIAEGYSVSREKKESFPLTVTSAQKNPTAFYLCASSGPAGGDTEAFFGQGTRLTVV.